This TCR beta chain is drawn from a study of CD8 T cells in Susac syndrome (dated by TCRdb to 2018 to 2020). With regard to the full study: The study used repertoire sequencing to test whether antigen drove CD8+ T cell activation and differentiation in Susac syndrome. Clonality of the CD8+ T cell repertoire was compared between over 10 healthy donors, roughly 14 Susac syndrome patients and 15 multiple sclerosis patients.

RNA was extracted using the RNeasy kit, and about 0.45 to 1 ug of the RNA was reverse transcribed with random hexamers. The immunoSEQ multiplex PCR assay, which covers 54 Vbeta and 13 Jbeta segments, was used to amplify TCR beta CDR3 regions. To correct PCR amplification bias, a synthetic template baseline was used for both primer optimization and computational correction. The original pipeline was this. Reads were annotated to V, D and J genes per IMGT and analyzed with immunoSEQ Analyzer, keeping only productive sequences. To calculate clonality, Shannon entropy was normalized by log2 of the number of productive unique sequences and then subtracted from one. Public and private clones were assessed among the 100 most prevalent clones of each patient and control. Clones were defined as Susac-specific when absent from the healthy and MS cohorts, from fewer than 1,300 published viral clones and from other ImmuneACCESS disease sequences. The public reads were quality trimmed at Q25 with fastp and then assembled into clones with MiXCR by TCRdb, keeping productive beta chains. Every CDR3 protein is listed once, alongside the most common genes and DNA of its rows. None of the V and J calls come from the authors' own analysis; TCRdb made them. Across this sample there are about 89,000 distinct CDR3 sequences, with over 85% seen only once. The ten largest clones capture around 0.31% of the sample.

General study outcomes and caveats: The TCR sequencing and HLA analysis was acknowledged to have included a relatively small number of individuals.

The CDR3 covers 14 residues, taking in both the cysteine and the phenylalanine. Left in the record is the CDR3 DNA by itself, 42 bases read in frame from the first base. CDR1 and CDR2 are read off the germline V gene as MNHNS and SASEGT. Between the V and J ends, shortened by 3 bases and 3 bases respectively, the junction contains 12 bases. Points on this clonotype: No cognate antigen has been identified for it. Base qualities are not recorded, but no much larger clone differs from it by a single base.

High-throughput TCR beta sequencing profiled peripheral blood CD8+ and CD4+ T cells from healthy donors, Susac syndrome patients and multiple sclerosis patients. Healthy donors were included as age- and sex-matched controls. Bulk CD8+ and CD4+ T cells were purified magnetically by negative isolation, whereas CD8+ TEMRA cells were enriched by FACS. Blood was drawn into EDTA tubes, processed within 24 hours, and PBMCs were isolated by density gradient centrifugation. PBMCs intended for TCR sequencing were cryopreserved in liquid nitrogen and thawed later in a water bath at 37 degrees C. Purity of sorted or isolated CD4+, CD8+ and CD8+ TEMRA cells was at least 90%.

The chain links TRBV6-1 with TRBJ2-7; confidence is insufficient to name the D gene. The source material was CD8+ T cells from PBMCs. The sequence came from a human donor in good health. The CDR3 amino acid sequence is: CASSDLAMGYEQYF. The nucleotide sequence is TGTGCCAGCAGTGACCTCGCAATGGGCTACGAGCAGTACTTC.